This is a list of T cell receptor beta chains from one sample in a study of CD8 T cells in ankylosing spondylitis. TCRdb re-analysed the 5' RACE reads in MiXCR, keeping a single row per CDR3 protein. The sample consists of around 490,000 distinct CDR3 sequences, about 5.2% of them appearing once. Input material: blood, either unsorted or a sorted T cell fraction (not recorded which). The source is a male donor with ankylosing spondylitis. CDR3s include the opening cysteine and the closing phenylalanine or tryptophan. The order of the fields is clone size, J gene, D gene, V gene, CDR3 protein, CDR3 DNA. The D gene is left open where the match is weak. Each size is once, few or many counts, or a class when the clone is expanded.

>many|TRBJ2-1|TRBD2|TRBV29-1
CSVDQRDLWEQFF
TGCAGCGTTGACCAGCGGGACCTGTGGGAGCAGTTCTTC
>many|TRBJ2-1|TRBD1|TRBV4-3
CASSPGGGRGDNEQFF
TGCGCCAGCAGCCCAGGGGGTGGACGTGGGGACAATGAGCAGTTCTTC
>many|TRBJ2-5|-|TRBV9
CASSVGWVQETQYF
TGTGCCAGCAGCGTAGGATGGGTCCAAGAGACCCAGTACTTC
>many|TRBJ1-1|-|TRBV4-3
CASSSPSGRQNTEAFF
TGCGCCAGCAGCTCCCCCTCGGGACGACAGAACACTGAAGCTTTCTTT
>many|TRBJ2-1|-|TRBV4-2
CASSQGVQGKYNEQFF
TGTGCCAGCAGCCAAGGTGTTCAGGGAAAATACAATGAGCAGTTCTTC
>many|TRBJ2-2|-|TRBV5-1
CASSSFTGTENTGELFF
TGCGCCAGCAGCTCTTTTACCGGGACCGAGAACACCGGGGAGCTGTTTTTT
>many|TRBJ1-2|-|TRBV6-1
CASSPTREVGYTF
TGTGCCAGCAGCCCAACCCGGGAGGTGGGCTACACCTTC
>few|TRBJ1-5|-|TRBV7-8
CASSLKSQISPQHF
TGTGCCAGCAGCTTGAAGTCGCAAATCAGCCCCCAGCATTTT
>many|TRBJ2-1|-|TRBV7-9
CASSFGTPNEQFF
TGTGCCAGCAGCTTCGGGACACCGAATGAGCAGTTCTTC
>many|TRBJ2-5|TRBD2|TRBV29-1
CSVEWMTSGRARETQYF
TGCAGCGTTGAATGGATGACTAGCGGGAGGGCAAGGGAGACCCAGTACTTC
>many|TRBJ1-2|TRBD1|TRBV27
CASSSGQGFHGYTF
TGTGCCAGCAGTTCCGGACAGGGCTTCCATGGCTACACCTTC
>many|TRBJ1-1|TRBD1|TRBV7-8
CASSFSGGADTEAFF
TGTGCCAGCAGCTTTTCAGGGGGCGCGGACACTGAAGCTTTCTTT
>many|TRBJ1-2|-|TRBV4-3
CASRGADNPYGYTF
TGCGCCAGCAGAGGAGCAGACAACCCCTATGGCTACACCTTC
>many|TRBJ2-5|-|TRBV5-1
CASSLVGHSQETQYF
TGCGCCAGCAGCTTGGTAGGGCACTCCCAAGAGACCCAGTACTTC
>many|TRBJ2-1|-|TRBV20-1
CSARGKLWTHNEQFF
TGCAGTGCTAGAGGTAAATTATGGACGCACAATGAGCAGTTCTTC